This record covers a single T cell receptor beta chain. The assay was immunoSEQ multiplex PCR, and TCRdb's table has in-frame clones only and misses some. This sample has 150,000 to 200,000 clones, with about 88% found just once. The data are from a study of cytotoxic CD8 clonotypes in ibrutinib-treated CLL. Sequencing used PBMCs, obtained at disease progression, from a patient treated with ibrutinib. The TCR was taken from a human donor with chronic lymphocytic leukemia.

The CDR3 is CASSPQRESTDTQYF. Here the CDR3 DNA reads TGTGCCAGCTCACCACAGCGGGAAAGCACAGATACGCAGTATTTT. V and J are TRBV18 and TRBJ2-3; 7 bases line up with TRBD2. With V trimmed by 1 base and J by 0 bases, 1 base remained unmatched. This CDR3 is 15 amino acids long. Germline CDR1 reads KGHSH; CDR2 reads LQKENI.